This TCR beta chain was identified during a study of CD8+ T cells in alopecia areata. Stated treatment: oral pan-JAK inhibitor, 5-10 mg twice daily. From germline, CDR1 is MNHEY and CDR2 SMNVEV (reference sequence). This CDR3 is 12 amino acids long. V dropped 5 bases and J dropped 1 base, with 6 bases sitting between them. Once RNA had been extracted, it was reverse transcribed into cDNA to act as the sequencing template. Clones were sequenced by immunoSEQ multiplex PCR, and TCRdb holds only the in-frame ones, with some missing. The table lists 80,000 or so clones, approximately 70% of them singletons, with roughly a quarter in the top ten.

This sequence originates from a human donor with alopecia areata. This specimen consisted of CD8+ T cells sorted from blood, obtained at week 24, from a patient treated with tofacitinib. This chain links TRBV27 with TRBJ2-7; D is unclear. For the CDR3, the DNA is TGTGCCAGCAGTCCTCATTCCTACGAGCAGTACTTC. It yields the protein CASSPHSYEQYF.